The rows below give T cell receptor beta chains drawn from one sample of a study of vaccination and CD4 T cells after COVID-19. A single record per CDR3 protein comes from TCRdb applying MiXCR to the PCR reads. Of nearly 15,000 distinct CDR3 sequences in the sample, about 48% were seen once. Their specific antigens are unknown. Sequences were derived from CD4+ T cells from blood, cultured in vitro, sampled before SARS-CoV-2 vaccination. These receptors were taken from a human donor who had recovered from COVID-19. Each CDR3 is given without its conserved first and last residue.

J gene: TRBJ1-2
V gene: TRBV6-5
CDR3 protein: ASSYRGAGYT

J gene: TRBJ2-1
V gene: TRBV5-1
CDR3 protein: ASSQTGTSAGEQF

J gene: TRBJ1-2
V gene: TRBV6-2/TRBV6-3
CDR3 protein: ASGRQGGGYT

J gene: TRBJ1-2
V gene: TRBV6-5
CDR3 protein: ASSLLPGQGFHGYT

J gene: TRBJ1-1
V gene: TRBV11-3
CDR3 protein: ASSSPRGGGADTEAF

J gene: TRBJ2-1
V gene: TRBV28
CDR3 protein: ASSLSSGSKYSVQF

J gene: TRBJ2-2
V gene: TRBV7-8
CDR3 protein: AIDASPGPYTGELF

J gene: TRBJ1-2
V gene: TRBV27
CDR3 protein: ASSSGTGRYYGYT

J gene: TRBJ1-3
V gene: TRBV11-3
CDR3 protein: ASSFGNTIY

J gene: TRBJ1-2
V gene: TRBV27
CDR3 protein: ASSFSKVDYGYT

J gene: TRBJ2-5
V gene: TRBV20-1
CDR3 protein: SGWGGAQETQY

J gene: TRBJ1-1
V gene: TRBV7-6
CDR3 protein: ASSQEAGTVESTEAF

J gene: TRBJ1-5
V gene: TRBV2
CDR3 protein: ASSVGDRGHQPQH

J gene: TRBJ1-5
V gene: TRBV19
CDR3 protein: ASSIVSGNQPQH

J gene: TRBJ1-1
V gene: TRBV6-5
CDR3 protein: ASSYSEWTEAF

J gene: TRBJ1-6
V gene: TRBV4-3
CDR3 protein: ASSPGQNNSPLH

J gene: TRBJ1-6
V gene: TRBV19
CDR3 protein: ASGGLGSPLH

J gene: TRBJ2-3
V gene: TRBV7-3
CDR3 protein: ASSEGRRGTDTQY

J gene: TRBJ1-1
V gene: TRBV7-8
CDR3 protein: ASSLGNIGTEAF

J gene: TRBJ1-1
V gene: TRBV28
CDR3 protein: ASSTYGTVISQAF

J gene: TRBJ2-1
V gene: TRBV11-2
CDR3 protein: ASSPQGNEQF

J gene: TRBJ1-1
V gene: TRBV7-9
CDR3 protein: ASSPDRGFTEAF

J gene: TRBJ2-4
V gene: TRBV20-1
CDR3 protein: SARDGGPKNIQY

J gene: TRBJ1-1
V gene: TRBV7-8
CDR3 protein: ASSAGVGQWHC

J gene: TRBJ2-7
V gene: TRBV19
CDR3 protein: ASRIKTGPGEQY

J gene: TRBJ1-2
V gene: TRBV27
CDR3 protein: ASSGGPGQGNYGYT

J gene: TRBJ1-2
V gene: TRBV6-4
CDR3 protein: ASRSPSGYT

J gene: TRBJ2-5
V gene: TRBV6-1
CDR3 protein: ASTTRLAGEETQY

J gene: TRBJ1-6
V gene: TRBV11-3
CDR3 protein: ASSSHRGSSYNSPLH

J gene: TRBJ1-6
V gene: TRBV7-9
CDR3 protein: ASSIDRGSGSPLH

J gene: TRBJ2-3
V gene: TRBV6-1
CDR3 protein: ASSPNQYIGTQY

J gene: TRBJ1-5
V gene: TRBV6-2/TRBV6-3
CDR3 protein: ASRPTGTGLNQPQH

J gene: TRBJ2-4
V gene: TRBV15
CDR3 protein: ATSRGGGGALIDKNIQY

J gene: TRBJ2-1
V gene: TRBV20-1
CDR3 protein: SARAGGRGWDNEQF

J gene: TRBJ1-1
V gene: TRBV6-1
CDR3 protein: ASRHRGDTEAF

J gene: TRBJ1-1
V gene: TRBV6-1
CDR3 protein: ASKRREGGTEAF

J gene: TRBJ1-5
V gene: TRBV19
CDR3 protein: ASSIPTGEGNQPQH

J gene: TRBJ1-5
V gene: TRBV15
CDR3 protein: ATSRDSGGWPQH

J gene: TRBJ1-2
V gene: TRBV7-2
CDR3 protein: ASSEGAGAGGYT

J gene: TRBJ2-5
V gene: TRBV7-6
CDR3 protein: ASSKDGGGYQETQY

J gene: TRBJ1-2
V gene: TRBV20-1
CDR3 protein: SAEDRAGGYT

J gene: TRBJ2-3
V gene: TRBV11-2
CDR3 protein: ASSLGQGSTDTQY

J gene: TRBJ2-6
V gene: TRBV7-9
CDR3 protein: ASNGLPGQGGSGANVLT

J gene: TRBJ1-5
V gene: TRBV7-8
CDR3 protein: ASSLGQGYQPQH

J gene: TRBJ2-5
V gene: TRBV25-1
CDR3 protein: ASSDDGTPEGETQY

J gene: TRBJ1-1
V gene: TRBV20-1
CDR3 protein: SARGTGRNTEAF

J gene: TRBJ2-7
V gene: TRBV2
CDR3 protein: ASRIDLAGAGEQY